The clone carrying this T cell receptor (beta chain) was seen a few times. The sample comes from a study of blood T cell repertoires in COVID-19. In the study's own analysis: Amplification from reference gene primers served as the basis for estimated nucleated cell counts. Clones were sequenced by immunoSEQ multiplex PCR, and TCRdb holds only the in-frame ones, with some missing. V, J and clone size are those of that table, while D and trimming were read from the DNA. The sample has roughly 53,000 clones; under 90% are singletons. V lost 4 bases and J lost 3, with 12 bases in between. Germline CDR1 MGHDK, CDR2 SYGVNS. This CDR3 spans 15 amino acids.

The sample consisted of peripheral blood. The chain employs TRBV25-1 and TRBJ2-2, with a weak D call TRBD2 (7 bases). This clonotype was sampled from a man in his fifties or sixties with acute or convalescent COVID-19. The DNA of the CDR3 is TGTGCCAGCAGTGTGGGGGCGGGGGACACCGGGGAGCTGTTTTTT. This codes for CASSVGAGDTGELFF.